The rows below give T cell receptor beta chains drawn from one sample of a study of Graves' ophthalmopathy and Graves' hyperthyroidism. Each CDR3 protein is one row after TCRdb ran MiXCR on the multiplex PCR reads. The sample gives hundreds of thousands of distinct CDR3 sequences, approximately 40% of which show up once; roughly 46% is in the top ten. Sequencing was done on a sample of peripheral blood. The receptor set was obtained from an adult man with Graves' ophthalmopathy. The CDR3 runs from the conserved cysteine through the conserved F or W. Fields, in order: J gene, V gene, D gene, clone size, CDR3 protein, CDR3 DNA. The D gene is left open where the match is weak. Clone sizes are given selectively: once, few, many, or a class where the clone is expanded.

j_call: TRBJ2-6; v_call: TRBV15; d_call: .; clone_size: .; cdr3_aa: CATSSCGDSGANVLTF; cdr3_nt: TGTGCCACCAGCAGTTGTGGGGACTCTGGGGCCAACGTCCTGACTTTC
j_call: TRBJ1-2; v_call: TRBV25-1; d_call: TRBD1; clone_size: .; cdr3_aa: CASRRTGTGNYGYTF; cdr3_nt: TGTGCCAGCAGGCGTACCGGGACAGGGAACTATGGCTACACCTTC
j_call: TRBJ1-2; v_call: TRBV20-1; d_call: .; clone_size: many; cdr3_aa: CSARVGGYTF; cdr3_nt: TGCAGTGCTCGTGTTGGTGGCTACACCTTC
j_call: TRBJ1-1; v_call: TRBV2; d_call: TRBD1; clone_size: many; cdr3_aa: CASSEYPTGVNTEAFF; cdr3_nt: TGTGCCAGCAGTGAATACCCGACAGGGGTGAACACTGAAGCTTTCTTT
j_call: TRBJ2-6; v_call: TRBV7-9; d_call: TRBD2; clone_size: .; cdr3_aa: CASSLGMGGITSGANVLTF; cdr3_nt: TGTGCCAGCAGCTTGGGGATGGGAGGGATCACGTCTGGGGCCAACGTCCTGACTTTC
j_call: TRBJ2-7; v_call: TRBV5-8; d_call: .; clone_size: few; cdr3_aa: CASSMTGTTYEQYF; cdr3_nt: TGTGCCAGCAGCATGACAGGGACTACCTACGAGCAGTACTTC
j_call: TRBJ2-5; v_call: TRBV6-2/TRBV6-3; d_call: .; clone_size: .; cdr3_aa: CASSYSFGSNQPQYF; cdr3_nt: TGTGCCAGCAGTTACTCATTTGGTAGCAATCAGCCCCAGTACTTC
j_call: TRBJ2-5; v_call: TRBV4-2; d_call: .; clone_size: .; cdr3_aa: CASSATSGRIITAQYF; cdr3_nt: TGTGCCAGCAGCGCTACGTCGGGACGGATAATTACGGCCCAGTACTTC
j_call: TRBJ1-6; v_call: TRBV9; d_call: .; clone_size: .; cdr3_aa: CASRGSSTHNSPLHF; cdr3_nt: TGTGCCAGCAGGGGCAGCAGCACTCATAATTCACCCCTCCACTTT
j_call: TRBJ1-5; v_call: TRBV10-3; d_call: .; clone_size: .; cdr3_aa: CAISREPHGGNQPQHF; cdr3_nt: TGTGCCATCAGCCGCGAACCTCATGGGGGAAATCAGCCCCAGCATTTT
j_call: TRBJ2-5; v_call: TRBV7-2; d_call: .; clone_size: once; cdr3_aa: CASSLAGSTETQYF; cdr3_nt: TGTGCCAGCAGCTTAGCGGGGAGCACGGAGACCCAGTACTTC
j_call: TRBJ2-2; v_call: TRBV25-1; d_call: .; clone_size: few; cdr3_aa: CASYSWGMNTGELFF; cdr3_nt: TGTGCCAGCTATTCGTGGGGCATGAACACCGGGGAGCTGTTTTTT
j_call: TRBJ1-5; v_call: TRBV6-6; d_call: .; clone_size: .; cdr3_aa: CASSPKWDSNQPQHF; cdr3_nt: TGTGCCAGCAGCCCGAAGTGGGATAGCAATCAGCCCCAGCATTTT
j_call: TRBJ2-5; v_call: TRBV7-8; d_call: .; clone_size: many; cdr3_aa: CASSGGGPETQYF; cdr3_nt: TGTGCCAGCTCTGGGGGGGGCCCAGAGACCCAGTACTTC
j_call: TRBJ1-4; v_call: TRBV11-2; d_call: .; clone_size: many; cdr3_aa: CASSLEGQTNEKLFF; cdr3_nt: TGTGCCAGCAGCTTAGAAGGACAGACTAATGAAAAACTGTTTTTT
j_call: TRBJ2-7; v_call: TRBV11-2; d_call: .; clone_size: .; cdr3_aa: CASSRDTESAAYEQYF; cdr3_nt: TGTGCCAGCAGCAGGGACACCGAGTCCGCAGCCTACGAGCAGTACTTC
j_call: TRBJ2-5; v_call: TRBV12-3/TRBV12-4; d_call: TRBD1; clone_size: once; cdr3_aa: CASSLRRGQPQYF; cdr3_nt: TGTGCCAGCAGTCTCCGACGGGGACAGCCCCAGTACTTC
j_call: TRBJ2-5; v_call: TRBV4-1; d_call: .; clone_size: few; cdr3_aa: CASSQDLMGQETQYF; cdr3_nt: TGCGCCAGCAGCCAAGATCTAATGGGCCAAGAGACCCAGTACTTC
j_call: TRBJ2-5; v_call: TRBV7-3; d_call: .; clone_size: many; cdr3_aa: CASSLRAGGETQYF; cdr3_nt: TGTGCCAGCAGCCTCCGGGCCGGAGGGGAGACCCAGTACTTC
j_call: TRBJ2-2; v_call: TRBV7-3; d_call: TRBD2; clone_size: few; cdr3_aa: CASSLKAAGKGGELFF; cdr3_nt: TGTGCCAGCAGCTTAAAAGCAGCGGGGAAAGGCGGGGAGCTGTTTTTT
j_call: TRBJ2-7; v_call: TRBV19; d_call: .; clone_size: few; cdr3_aa: CASSTDQGSYEQYF; cdr3_nt: TGTGCCAGTAGTACGGACCAGGGTTCCTACGAGCAGTACTTC
j_call: TRBJ2-2; v_call: TRBV9; d_call: TRBD1; clone_size: few; cdr3_aa: CASSVGGGGNTGELFF; cdr3_nt: TGTGCCAGCAGCGTAGGAGGGGGCGGGAACACCGGGGAGCTGTTTTTT
j_call: TRBJ2-5; v_call: TRBV2; d_call: .; clone_size: .; cdr3_aa: CASSEGGLDF; cdr3_nt: TGTGCCAGCAGTGAGGGGGGCCTCGACTTC
j_call: TRBJ1-1; v_call: TRBV9; d_call: .; clone_size: many; cdr3_aa: CASSDPRVGPFF; cdr3_nt: TGTGCCAGCAGCGATCCCAGGGTTGGGCCTTTCTTT
j_call: TRBJ2-5; v_call: TRBV12-3/TRBV12-4; d_call: TRBD1; clone_size: many; cdr3_aa: CASSLMGQQETQYF; cdr3_nt: TGTGCCAGCAGTTTAATGGGACAGCAAGAGACCCAGTACTTC
j_call: TRBJ2-3; v_call: TRBV11-1; d_call: .; clone_size: .; cdr3_aa: CASSSSGREDTQYF; cdr3_nt: TGTGCCAGCAGCTCTAGTGGCAGGGAAGATACGCAGTATTTT
j_call: TRBJ2-7; v_call: TRBV20-1; d_call: .; clone_size: few; cdr3_aa: CSARDSMANPYEQYF; cdr3_nt: TGCAGTGCTAGAGATAGTATGGCTAACCCCTACGAGCAGTACTTC
j_call: TRBJ1-4; v_call: TRBV10-3; d_call: .; clone_size: once; cdr3_aa: CASAGTDVEKLFF; cdr3_nt: TGTGCCAGCGCCGGGACGGATGTTGAAAAACTGTTTTTT
j_call: TRBJ1-5; v_call: TRBV24-1; d_call: TRBD1; clone_size: .; cdr3_aa: CATSDPGTGGRAQPQHF; cdr3_nt: TGTGCCACCAGTGACCCAGGGACAGGGGGCCGGGCGCAGCCCCAGCATTTT
j_call: TRBJ2-6; v_call: TRBV5-6; d_call: .; clone_size: .; cdr3_aa: CASSSRWASYSGANVLTF; cdr3_nt: TGTGCCAGCAGCTCTCGCTGGGCTAGCTACTCTGGGGCCAACGTCCTGACTTTC
j_call: TRBJ2-5; v_call: TRBV24-1; d_call: TRBD2; clone_size: few; cdr3_aa: CATSGLAAQETQYF; cdr3_nt: TGTGCCACCAGTGGGCTAGCGGCACAAGAGACCCAGTACTTC
j_call: TRBJ2-7; v_call: TRBV7-9; d_call: .; clone_size: many; cdr3_aa: CASSLTSGNYYEQYF; cdr3_nt: TGTGCCAGCAGCTTAACGAGCGGCAACTACTACGAGCAGTACTTC
j_call: TRBJ2-6; v_call: TRBV12-3/TRBV12-4; d_call: .; clone_size: many; cdr3_aa: CASSLSRRANVLTF; cdr3_nt: TGTGCCAGCAGTCTCTCTCGGAGGGCCAACGTCCTGACTTTC
j_call: TRBJ2-7; v_call: TRBV7-8; d_call: .; clone_size: few; cdr3_aa: CASSQDSASSSYEQYF; cdr3_nt: TGCGCCAGCAGCCAAGACTCAGCTAGCTCCTCCTACGAGCAGTACTTC
j_call: TRBJ1-2; v_call: TRBV7-6; d_call: .; clone_size: .; cdr3_aa: CASIYGVLIAGYTF; cdr3_nt: TGTGCTAGCATATATGGCGTACTTATCGCCGGCTACACCTTC
j_call: TRBJ1-2; v_call: TRBV7-9; d_call: TRBD1; clone_size: few; cdr3_aa: CASSLVGQARNGYTF; cdr3_nt: TGTGCCAGCAGCTTAGTGGGACAGGCTAGGAATGGCTACACCTTC
j_call: TRBJ1-4; v_call: TRBV29-1; d_call: .; clone_size: many; cdr3_aa: CSVEGLGDNEKLFF; cdr3_nt: TGCAGCGTTGAAGGACTCGGAGATAATGAAAAACTGTTTTTT
j_call: TRBJ2-7; v_call: TRBV5-6; d_call: .; clone_size: few; cdr3_aa: CASSGIGLPYEQYF; cdr3_nt: TGTGCCAGCAGCGGCATTGGGCTCCCTTACGAGCAGTACTTC
j_call: TRBJ2-7; v_call: TRBV20-1; d_call: TRBD2; clone_size: .; cdr3_aa: CSATGLAGFYEQYF; cdr3_nt: TGCAGTGCTACAGGACTAGCGGGATTCTACGAGCAGTACTTC
j_call: TRBJ1-4; v_call: TRBV12-3/TRBV12-4; d_call: .; clone_size: .; cdr3_aa: CASLLGSDEKLFF; cdr3_nt: TGTGCCAGTTTGTTAGGGTCGGATGAAAAACTGTTTTTT
j_call: TRBJ1-2; v_call: TRBV9; d_call: .; clone_size: many; cdr3_aa: CASSVGANGYTF; cdr3_nt: TGTGCCAGCAGCGTTGGTGCAAATGGCTACACCTTC
j_call: TRBJ1-2; v_call: TRBV20-1; d_call: .; clone_size: .; cdr3_aa: CSAKNRLNYGYTF; cdr3_nt: TGCAGTGCCAAAAATCGGTTAAACTATGGCTACACCTTC
j_call: TRBJ2-1; v_call: TRBV29-1; d_call: .; clone_size: few; cdr3_aa: CSVDRAGEQFF; cdr3_nt: TGCAGCGTTGACCGGGCCGGTGAGCAGTTCTTC
j_call: TRBJ1-1; v_call: TRBV6-4; d_call: .; clone_size: few; cdr3_aa: CASSARPNTEAFF; cdr3_nt: TGTGCCAGCAGTGCCAGACCGAACACTGAAGCTTTCTTT
j_call: TRBJ2-3; v_call: TRBV25-1; d_call: .; clone_size: .; cdr3_aa: CASRRQGRVVTDTQYF; cdr3_nt: TGTGCCAGCAGGCGGCAAGGCAGGGTCGTGACAGATACGCAGTATTTT
j_call: TRBJ1-2; v_call: TRBV7-2; d_call: TRBD1; clone_size: .; cdr3_aa: CAGTGAGGRYGYTF; cdr3_nt: TGTGCCGGCACAGGGGCAGGGGGACGCTATGGCTACACCTTC
j_call: TRBJ2-5; v_call: TRBV20-1; d_call: .; clone_size: .; cdr3_aa: CSARDLGGETQYF; cdr3_nt: TGCAGTGCTAGAGATCTTGGGGGAGAGACCCAGTACTTC
j_call: TRBJ2-7; v_call: TRBV20-1; d_call: .; clone_size: few; cdr3_aa: CSARTHLSYEQYF; cdr3_nt: TGCAGTGCTCGGACACATCTATCCTACGAGCAGTACTTC
j_call: TRBJ2-5; v_call: TRBV4-2; d_call: .; clone_size: once; cdr3_aa: CASSLVASSQETQYF; cdr3_nt: TGTGCCAGCAGCTTGGTCGCCAGCTCCCAAGAGACCCAGTACTTC
j_call: TRBJ1-1; v_call: TRBV19; d_call: .; clone_size: .; cdr3_aa: CAWRRTSNTEAFF; cdr3_nt: TGTGCCTGGAGGCGGACATCGAACACTGAAGCTTTCTTT
j_call: TRBJ1-2; v_call: TRBV19; d_call: .; clone_size: .; cdr3_aa: CASLPSRENYGYTF; cdr3_nt: TGTGCCAGCCTCCCTTCCCGGGAAAACTATGGCTACACCTTC
j_call: TRBJ2-2; v_call: TRBV25-1; d_call: TRBD2; clone_size: few; cdr3_aa: CASFGLAGDTGELFF; cdr3_nt: TGTGCCAGCTTCGGACTAGCGGGGGACACCGGGGAGCTGTTTTTT
j_call: TRBJ2-5; v_call: TRBV7-9; d_call: .; clone_size: many; cdr3_aa: CASSTQPRETQYF; cdr3_nt: TGTGCCAGCAGCACGCAGCCCCGAGAGACCCAGTACTTC